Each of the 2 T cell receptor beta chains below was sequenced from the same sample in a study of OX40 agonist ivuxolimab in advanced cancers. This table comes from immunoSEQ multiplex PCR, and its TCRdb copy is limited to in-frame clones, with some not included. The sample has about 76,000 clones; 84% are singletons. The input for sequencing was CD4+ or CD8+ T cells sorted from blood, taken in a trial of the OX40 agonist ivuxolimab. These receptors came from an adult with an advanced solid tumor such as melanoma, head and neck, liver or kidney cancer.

The CDR3 sequence is CASSPWGLSHTGELFF. The CDR3 DNA follows: TGCGCCAGCAGCCCCTGGGGTCTCTCTCACACCGGGGAGCTGTTTTTT. V gene TRBV4-1 combines with J gene TRBJ2-2; D ambiguous. This CDR3 is 16 amino acids long. V was shortened by 4 bases and J by 3 bases, with 15 bases between the two germline ends. Germline loops: CDR1 MGHRA, CDR2 YSYEKL.

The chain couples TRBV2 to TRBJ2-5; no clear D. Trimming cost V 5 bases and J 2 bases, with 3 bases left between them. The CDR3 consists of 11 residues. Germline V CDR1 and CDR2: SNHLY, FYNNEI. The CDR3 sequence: CASSRQETQYF. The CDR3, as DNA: TGTGCCAGCAGTCGTCAAGAGACCCAGTACTTC.